This T cell receptor (beta chain) is drawn from a study of identical twins. Study observations and caveats: Zero-insertion analyses might be partly confounded by invariant T cells like MAIT and iNKT.

V shed 1 base, J shed 5 bases, and the junction held 2 bases outside the gene matches. The CDR3 consists of 15 residues. Germline V gene lookup returns CDR1 SGHTA and CDR2 FQGTGA. This clonotype was seen many times. Its specificity is unknown. TCRdb reprocessed the 5' RACE reads via MiXCR and lists one record per CDR3 protein. The sample holds approximately 620,000 distinct CDR3 sequences, under 9% seen once. This sample was shared with a second study, whose subject was yellow fever vaccine responses in identical twins.

Sequencing was performed on PBMCs. This TCR was recovered from a woman aged 18-35 years in good health. The chain couples TRBV7-3 to TRBJ2-1; 10 nucleotides align to TRBD2. The CDR3 sequence is CASSLMTSGHNEQFF. In DNA, the CDR3 is TGTGCCAGCAGCTTAATGACTAGCGGGCACAATGAGCAGTTCTTC.